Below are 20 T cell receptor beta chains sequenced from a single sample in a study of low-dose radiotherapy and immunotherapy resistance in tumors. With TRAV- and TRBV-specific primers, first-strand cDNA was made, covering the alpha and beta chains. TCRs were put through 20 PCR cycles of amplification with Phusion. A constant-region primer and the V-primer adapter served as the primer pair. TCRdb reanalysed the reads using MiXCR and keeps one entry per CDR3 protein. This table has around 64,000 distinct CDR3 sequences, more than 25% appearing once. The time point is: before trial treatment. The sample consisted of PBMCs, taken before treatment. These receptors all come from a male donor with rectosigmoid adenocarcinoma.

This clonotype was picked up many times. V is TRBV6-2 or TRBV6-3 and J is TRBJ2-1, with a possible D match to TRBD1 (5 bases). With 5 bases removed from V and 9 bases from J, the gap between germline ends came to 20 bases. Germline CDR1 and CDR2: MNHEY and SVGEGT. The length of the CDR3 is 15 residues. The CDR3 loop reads CASSPPPAGITEQFF. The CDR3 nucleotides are TGTGCCAGCAGTCCCCCCCCGGCAGGGATCACTGAGCAGTTCTTC.

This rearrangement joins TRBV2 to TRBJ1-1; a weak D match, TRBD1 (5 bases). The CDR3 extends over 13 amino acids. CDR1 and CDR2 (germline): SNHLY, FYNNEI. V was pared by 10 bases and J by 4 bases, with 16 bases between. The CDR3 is CATAGQPGTEAFF. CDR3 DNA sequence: TGTGCCACCGCGGGGCAGCCGGGCACTGAAGCTTTCTTT. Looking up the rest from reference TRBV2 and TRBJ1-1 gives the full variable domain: EPEVTQTPSHQVTQMGQEVILRCVPISNHLYFYWYRQILGQKVEFLVSFYNNEISEKSEIFDDQFSVERPDGSNFTLKIRSTKLEDSAMYFCATAGQPGTEAFFGQGTRLTVV.

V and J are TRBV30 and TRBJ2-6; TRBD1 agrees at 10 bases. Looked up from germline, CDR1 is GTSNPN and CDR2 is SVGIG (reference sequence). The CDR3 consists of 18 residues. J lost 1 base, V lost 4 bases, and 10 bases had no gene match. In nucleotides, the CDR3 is TGTGCCTGGACCGCGGGCGGGACAGGGGCGTCTGGGGCCAACGTCCTGACTTTC. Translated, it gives CAWTAGGTGASGANVLTF.

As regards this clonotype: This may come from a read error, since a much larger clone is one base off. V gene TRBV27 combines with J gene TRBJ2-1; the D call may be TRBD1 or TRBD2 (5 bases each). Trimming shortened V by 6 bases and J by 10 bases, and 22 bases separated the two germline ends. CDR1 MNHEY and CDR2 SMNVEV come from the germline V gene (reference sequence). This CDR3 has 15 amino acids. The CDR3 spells CASSLQGPSSYEQFF. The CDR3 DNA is TGTGCCAGCAGCCTCCAGGGACCAAGCTCCTACGAGCAGTTCTTC.

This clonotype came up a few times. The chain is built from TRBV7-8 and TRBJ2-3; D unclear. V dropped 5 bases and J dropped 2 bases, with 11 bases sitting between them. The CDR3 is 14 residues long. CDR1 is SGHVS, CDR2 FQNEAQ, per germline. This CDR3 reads CASSNGGTTDTQYF. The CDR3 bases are TGTGCCAGCAGCAATGGCGGAACCACAGATACGCAGTATTTT. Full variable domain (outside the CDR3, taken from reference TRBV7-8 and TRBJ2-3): GAGVSQSPRYKVAKRGQDVALRCDPISGHVSLFWYQQALGQGPEFLTYFQNEAQLDKSGLPSDRFFAERPEGSVSTLKIQRTQQEDSAVYLCASSNGGTTDTQYFGPGTRLTVL.

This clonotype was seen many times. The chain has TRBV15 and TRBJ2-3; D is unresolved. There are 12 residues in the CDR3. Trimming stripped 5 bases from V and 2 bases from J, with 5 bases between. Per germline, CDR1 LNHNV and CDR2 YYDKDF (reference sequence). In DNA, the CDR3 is TGTGCCACCAGCCGACCCACAGATACGCAGTATTTT. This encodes CATSRPTDTQYF.

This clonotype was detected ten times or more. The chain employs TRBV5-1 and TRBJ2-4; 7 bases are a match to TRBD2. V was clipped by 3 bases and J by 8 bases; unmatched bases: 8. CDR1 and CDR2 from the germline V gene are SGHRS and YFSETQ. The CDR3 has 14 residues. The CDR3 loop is CASSWGGVGDIQYF. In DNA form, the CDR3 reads TGCGCCAGCAGCTGGGGAGGGGTCGGGGACATTCAGTACTTC.

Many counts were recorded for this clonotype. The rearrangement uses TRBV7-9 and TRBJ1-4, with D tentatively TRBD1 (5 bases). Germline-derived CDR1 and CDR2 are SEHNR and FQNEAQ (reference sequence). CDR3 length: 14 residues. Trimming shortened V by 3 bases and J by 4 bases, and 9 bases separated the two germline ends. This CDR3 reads CASSLGGYNEKLFF. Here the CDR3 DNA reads TGTGCCAGCAGCTTGGGGGGGTATAATGAAAAACTGTTTTTT.

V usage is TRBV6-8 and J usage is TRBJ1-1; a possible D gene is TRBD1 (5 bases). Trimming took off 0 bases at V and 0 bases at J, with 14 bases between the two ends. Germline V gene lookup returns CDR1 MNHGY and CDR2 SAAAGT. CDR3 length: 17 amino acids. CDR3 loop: CASSYSISGTVNTEAFF. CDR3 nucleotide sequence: TGTGCCAGCAGTTACTCGATTTCGGGGACGGTGAACACTGAAGCTTTCTTT.

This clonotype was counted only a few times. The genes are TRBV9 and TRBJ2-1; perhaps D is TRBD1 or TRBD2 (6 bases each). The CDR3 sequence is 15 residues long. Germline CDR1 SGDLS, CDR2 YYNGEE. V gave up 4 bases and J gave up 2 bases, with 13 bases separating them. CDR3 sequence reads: CASSPTGAPYNEQFF. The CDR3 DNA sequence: TGTGCCAGCAGCCCTACGGGGGCCCCCTACAATGAGCAGTTCTTC.

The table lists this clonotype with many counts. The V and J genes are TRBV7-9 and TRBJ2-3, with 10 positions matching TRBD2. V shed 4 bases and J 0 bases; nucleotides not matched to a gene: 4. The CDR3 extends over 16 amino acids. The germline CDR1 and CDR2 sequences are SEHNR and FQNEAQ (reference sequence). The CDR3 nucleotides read TGTGCCAGCAGCTCCCCTAGCGGGAGAAGCACAGATACGCAGTATTTT. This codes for CASSSPSGRSTDTQYF.

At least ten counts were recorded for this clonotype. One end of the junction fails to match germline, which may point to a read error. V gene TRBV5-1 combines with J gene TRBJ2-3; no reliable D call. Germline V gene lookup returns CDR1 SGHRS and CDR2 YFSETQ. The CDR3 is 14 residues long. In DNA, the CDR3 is TGTGCCAGCAGCTTGGATCCGGGCACAGATACGCAGTATTTT. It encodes CASSLDPGTDTQYF.

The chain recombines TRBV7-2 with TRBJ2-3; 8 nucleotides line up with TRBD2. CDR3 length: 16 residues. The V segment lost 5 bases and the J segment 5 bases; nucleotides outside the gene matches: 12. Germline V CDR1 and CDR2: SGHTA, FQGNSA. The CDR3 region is CASSPTWSGGLDTQYF. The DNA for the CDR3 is TGTGCCAGCAGCCCGACCTGGAGCGGGGGATTAGATACGCAGTATTTT.

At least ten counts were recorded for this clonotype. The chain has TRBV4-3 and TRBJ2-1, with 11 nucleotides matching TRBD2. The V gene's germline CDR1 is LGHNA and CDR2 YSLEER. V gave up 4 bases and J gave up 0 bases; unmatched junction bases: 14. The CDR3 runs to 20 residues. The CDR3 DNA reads TGCGCCAGCAGCCGACAGGGGATAGCGGGAGGGCCGGACTCCTACAATGAGCAGTTCTTC. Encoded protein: CASSRQGIAGGPDSYNEQFF.

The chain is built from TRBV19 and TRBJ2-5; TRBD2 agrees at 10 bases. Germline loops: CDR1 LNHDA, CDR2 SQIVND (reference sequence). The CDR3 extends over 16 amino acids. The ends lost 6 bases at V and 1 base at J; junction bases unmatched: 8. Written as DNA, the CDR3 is TGTGCCAGTAGCCCCGGCGGACTAGCGGTCCAAGAGACCCAGTACTTC. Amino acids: CASSPGGLAVQETQYF. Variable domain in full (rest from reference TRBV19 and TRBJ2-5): DGGITQSPKYLFRKEGQNVTLSCEQNLNHDAMYWYRQDPGQGLRLIYYSQIVNDFQKGDIAEGYSVSREKKESFPLTVTSAQKNPTAFYLCASSPGGLAVQETQYFGPGTRLLVL.

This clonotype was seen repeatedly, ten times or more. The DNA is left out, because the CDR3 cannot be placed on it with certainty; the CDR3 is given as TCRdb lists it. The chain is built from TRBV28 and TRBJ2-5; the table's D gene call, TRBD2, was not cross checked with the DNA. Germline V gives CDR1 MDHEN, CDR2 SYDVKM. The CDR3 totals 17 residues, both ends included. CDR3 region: CASSLETSGRVLRAQYF.

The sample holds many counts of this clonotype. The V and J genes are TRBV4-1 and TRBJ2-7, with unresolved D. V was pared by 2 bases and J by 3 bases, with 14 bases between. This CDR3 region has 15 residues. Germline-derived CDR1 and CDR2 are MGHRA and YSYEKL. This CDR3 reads CASSQTAVAIYEQYF. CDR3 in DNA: TGCGCCAGCAGCCAAACAGCCGTAGCCATCTACGAGCAGTACTTC.

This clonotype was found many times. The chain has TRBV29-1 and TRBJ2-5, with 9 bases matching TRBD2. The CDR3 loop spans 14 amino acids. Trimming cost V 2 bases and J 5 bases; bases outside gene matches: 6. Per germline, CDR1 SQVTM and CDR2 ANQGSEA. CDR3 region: CSVEPTSGPETQYF. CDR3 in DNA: TGCAGCGTTGAACCGACTAGCGGTCCCGAGACCCAGTACTTC.

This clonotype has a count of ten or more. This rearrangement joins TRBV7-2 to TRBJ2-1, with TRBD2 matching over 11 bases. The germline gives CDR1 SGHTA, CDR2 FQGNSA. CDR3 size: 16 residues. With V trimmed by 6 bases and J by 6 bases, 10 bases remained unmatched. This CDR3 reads CASSFFPGTSGNEQFF. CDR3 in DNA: TGTGCCAGCAGTTTTTTTCCCGGGACTAGCGGCAATGAGCAGTTCTTC.

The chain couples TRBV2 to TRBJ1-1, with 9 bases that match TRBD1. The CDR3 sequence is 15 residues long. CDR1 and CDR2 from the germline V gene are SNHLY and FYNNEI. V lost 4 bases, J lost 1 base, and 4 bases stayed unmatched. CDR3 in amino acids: CASSAGTGPNTEAFF. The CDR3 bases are TGTGCCAGCAGTGCCGGGACAGGGCCGAACACTGAAGCTTTCTTT.